This TCR beta chain was captured by sequencing in a study of T cells in Graves' hyperthyroidism and ophthalmopathy. Germline loops: CDR1 MDHEN, CDR2 SYDVKM. Trimming cost V 5 bases and J 4 bases, with 14 bases left between them. This CDR3 spans 14 amino acids. Regions amplified from RNA transcripts were the TCR beta CDR3 regions. First-round RT-PCR targeting the TCR CDR3 was performed with the HTBI primer set. MiXCR was run by TCRdb on the multiplex PCR reads, yielding one entry per CDR3 protein. The sample lists some 720,000 distinct CDR3 sequences; about a sixth were seen once. This clonotype was observed at least ten times.

The V and J genes are TRBV28 and TRBJ1-1; the D is unclear. The origin of this receptor is a man aged 18 to 29 with Graves' hyperthyroidism. Input material: blood. The CDR3 is CASSVRSVVTEAFF. The CDR3 bases are TGTGCCAGCAGTGTCCGGAGCGTGGTCACTGAAGCTTTCTTT.